A selection of T cell receptor beta chains follows, all from one sample in a study of OX40 agonist ivuxolimab in advanced cancers. Some clones are missing from TCRdb's copy, which holds only in-frame ones; the method was immunoSEQ multiplex PCR. This table holds around 26,000 clones, just under 80% found once. Specimen: CD4+ or CD8+ T cells sorted from blood, collected in a trial of the OX40 agonist ivuxolimab. The source of these receptors is an adult with an advanced solid tumor such as melanoma, head and neck, liver or kidney cancer. Both conserved end residues are part of each CDR3. A D gene is named only where the DNA matches it firmly. Size values are once, few and many counts, or a class for expanded clones, and some rows have none.

V	size	D	J	DNA	CDR3
TRBV19	.	TRBD1	TRBJ2-7	TGTGCCAGTAGTATACAGGGGGCAAGCTACGAGCAGTACTTC	CASSIQGASYEQYF
TRBV28	.	.	TRBJ2-7	TGTGCCAGCAGTTTCCGAGTCTACGAGCAGTACTTC	CASSFRVYEQYF
TRBV5-5	.	TRBD1	TRBJ2-7	TGTGCCAGCAGCGACCCGGGACAGGGGGCTCATTCCGAGCAGTACTTC	CASSDPGQGAHSEQYF
TRBV4-1	.	TRBD1	TRBJ1-1	TGCGCCAGCAGCCCTCGGACAGGGATGAACACTGAAGCTTTCTTT	CASSPRTGMNTEAFF
TRBV29-1	.	.	TRBJ2-7	TGCAGCGTTGAGTGGCGGGCTGAGCAGTACTTC	CSVEWRAEQYF
TRBV7-8	.	.	TRBJ2-1	TGTGCCAGCAGCTTAGGTGAGCAGTTCTTC	CASSLGEQFF
TRBV28	.	.	TRBJ1-1	TGTGCCAGCAGTCTCAACGAGGGGGTCGGGAACACTGAAGCTTTCTTT	CASSLNEGVGNTEAFF
TRBV6-1	many	.	TRBJ2-1	TGTGCCAGCACGCCGGGGGCGGGGTACAATGAGCAGTTCTTC	CASTPGAGYNEQFF
TRBV27	.	.	TRBJ1-5	TGTGCCAGCAGTTTATCACCCACGGCTCAGCCCCAGCATTTT	CASSLSPTAQPQHF
TRBV7-6	.	.	TRBJ2-7	TGTGCCAGCAGCAAAACAGGAAGCTCCTACGAGCAGTACTTC	CASSKTGSSYEQYF
TRBV7-3	.	.	TRBJ2-5	TGTGCCAGCAGCTTAACCCCCAGGGAGACCCAGTACTTC	CASSLTPRETQYF
TRBV30	.	.	TRBJ2-1	TGTGCCTGGGACGTCCAGAGCTCCTACAATGAGCAGTTCTTC	CAWDVQSSYNEQFF
TRBV5-6	.	.	TRBJ2-1	TGTGCCAGCAGCTTAAACAATGAGCAGTTCTTC	CASSLNNEQFF
TRBV7-5	few	.	TRBJ2-2	TGTGCCAGCAGCGCGAGGCTGGGGGTAGACACCGGGGAGCTGTTTTTT	CASSARLGVDTGELFF
TRBV2	.	.	TRBJ2-7	TGTGCCAGCAGTACAAATTACAGGGTAAGGACCTACGAGCAGTACTTC	CASSTNYRVRTYEQYF
TRBV5-6	.	.	TRBJ1-6	TGTGCCAGCAGTTTAGGACCGGCCCATAATTCACCCCTCCACTTT	CASSLGPAHNSPLHF
TRBV6-5	.	.	TRBJ2-7	TGTGCCAGTTATGCGGACTCCGGGGCCTCCTACGAGCAGTACTTC	CASYADSGASYEQYF
TRBV6-1	.	.	TRBJ1-2	TGTGCCAGCAGTGAGGGGGTAGAGGGGAACTATGGCTACACCTTC	CASSEGVEGNYGYTF
TRBV7-9	.	TRBD2	TRBJ2-7	TGTGCCAGCAGCAGGGCGGGGGACCACTCCTACGAGCAGTACTTC	CASSRAGDHSYEQYF
TRBV7-9	.	.	TRBJ1-1	TGTGCCAGCAGCTTAGGGTGGGGGAGTGAAGCTTTCTTT	CASSLGWGSEAFF
TRBV15	.	.	TRBJ2-7	TGTGCCACCAGCAGAGAAAGGGCCTCCTACGAGCAGTACTTC	CATSRERASYEQYF
TRBV7-9	.	.	TRBJ1-5	TGTGCCAGCAGCTCAACCCGTAGTAGCAATCAGCCCCAGCATTTT	CASSSTRSSNQPQHF
TRBV13	once	TRBD2	TRBJ2-1	TGTGCCAGCAGCTTAGCGCTAGCGGGAGGCAATGAGCAGTTCTTC	CASSLALAGGNEQFF
TRBV6-5	.	.	TRBJ2-2	TGTGCCAGCAGTTACTCTGAGTACACCGGGGAGCTGTTTTTT	CASSYSEYTGELFF
TRBV4-1	.	.	TRBJ1-5	TGCGCCAGCAGCCAGGGTGGCAGGGAAGAACCCCAGCATTTT	CASSQGGREEPQHF
TRBV2	.	.	TRBJ2-3	TGTGCCAGCAGGGATGTCTACAGTACAGATACGCAGTATTTT	CASRDVYSTDTQYF
TRBV27	few	.	TRBJ2-1	TGTGCCAGCAGTTTAACAGGGTACAGTGAGCAGTTCTTC	CASSLTGYSEQFF
TRBV9	.	.	TRBJ2-5	TGTGCCAGCAGCGTTACTTCCGCTATTCCGGCCGGGGGGACCCAGTACTTC	CASSVTSAIPAGGTQYF
TRBV4-3	.	.	TRBJ1-5	TGCGCCAGCAGCCAAGGTACAGGGATCAATCAGCCCCAGCATTTT	CASSQGTGINQPQHF
TRBV2	.	.	TRBJ2-7	TGTGCCAGCCCTTCCTACGAGCAGTACTTC	CASPSYEQYF
TRBV5-1	.	.	TRBJ2-7	TGCGCCAGCAGCTGGGAGGGGGTACCCTACGAGCAGTACTTC	CASSWEGVPYEQYF
TRBV14	.	.	TRBJ2-6	TGTGCCAGCGGCGGGCCGCCCTCTGGGGCCAACGTCCTGACTTTC	CASGGPPSGANVLTF
TRBV7-2	.	.	TRBJ2-7	TGTGCCAGCAGCTTAGGTCTCGCCAACTACGAGCAGTACTTC	CASSLGLANYEQYF
TRBV7-6	once	.	TRBJ2-7	TGTGCCAGCAGCACCTCTAGGGGGGGTCTTTCCTACGAGCAGTACTTC	CASSTSRGGLSYEQYF
TRBV6-1	.	.	TRBJ1-1	TGTGCCAGCACCCCGTTCTACTCGCACACTGAAGCTTTCTTT	CASTPFYSHTEAFF
TRBV9	.	.	TRBJ2-5	TGTGCCAGCAGCGTAACCGGCCAGCAGGAGACCCAGTACTTC	CASSVTGQQETQYF
TRBV28	once	TRBD2	TRBJ2-2	TGTGCCAGCAGGAGGACTAGCGGATTATGGCTGACGGAGGAGCTGTTTTTT	CASRRTSGLWLTEELFF
TRBV5-5	.	.	TRBJ2-2	TGTGCCAGCAGCTTGGAAAGGGGTTTAATAGAGGACACCGGGGAGCTGTTTTTT	CASSLERGLIEDTGELFF
TRBV6-1	.	TRBD1	TRBJ1-2	TGTGCCAGCGGCTGGACAGGTCAAGGCTACACCTTC	CASGWTGQGYTF
TRBV9	.	.	TRBJ1-5	TGTGCCAGCGGGCAGGGCTATCAGCCCCAGCATTTT	CASGQGYQPQHF
TRBV2	.	.	TRBJ2-7	TGTGCCAGCAGTGACAGATACTTC	CASSDRYF
TRBV9	.	.	TRBJ2-1	TGTGCCAGCAGCGACGCGGCCAATGAGCAGTTCTTC	CASSDAANEQFF
TRBV27	.	.	TRBJ1-6	TGTGCCAGCATGTCCGGGGGCGTCCCACCCCTCCACTTT	CASMSGGVPPLHF
TRBV5-4	.	TRBD1	TRBJ2-7	TGTGCCAGCAGCTTTCTTGGGACAGGCACCTACGAGCAGTACTTC	CASSFLGTGTYEQYF
TRBV28	.	.	TRBJ2-3	TGTGCCAGCAGTTTAGGGGAAGCCAGTGCGCAGTATTTT	CASSLGEASAQYF
TRBV7-9	.	.	TRBJ2-5	TGTGCCAGCAGCGCGGCGGATCAAGCGGTAGAGACCCAGTACTTC	CASSAADQAVETQYF
TRBV5-6	.	TRBD2	TRBJ2-3	TGTGCCAGCCGGACTAGCGGGAGGGCCAACGCAGATACGCAGTATTTT	CASRTSGRANADTQYF
TRBV7-2	.	TRBD1	TRBJ1-5	TGTGCCAGCAGCCCTCCGGGACAGGGCATTTTTACGGATCAGCCCCAGCATTTT	CASSPPGQGIFTDQPQHF
TRBV29-1	.	.	TRBJ2-1	TGCAGCGTTGAAGATCGGCTGCATGAGCAGTTCTTC	CSVEDRLHEQFF
TRBV19	.	.	TRBJ2-7	TGTGCCAGTAGTACCTTGACAGGACAAATAATTATGGACGAGCAGTACTTC	CASSTLTGQIIMDEQYF
TRBV6-4	.	.	TRBJ2-2	TGTGCCAGCAGTGACTCGATGAGCGGGGAGCTGTTTTTT	CASSDSMSGELFF